This section outlines one TCR beta chain sequence together with its context. Its antigen has not been determined. The record has no base qualities; no much larger clone is one base away. Patients with autoimmune disease history or receiving systemic immunosuppression were excluded from the trial. Peripheral blood for TCR sequencing was collected from all dose cohorts at baseline, on cycle 4 day 1, and on cycle 7 day 1. Samples came from an open-label, multicenter, first-in-human phase I dose-escalation trial of ivuxolimab. Adults with locally advanced or metastatic melanoma, renal cell, hepatocellular, or head and neck squamous cell carcinoma were enrolled in the trial. CD4+ and CD8+ T cells were sorted separately from peripheral blood before TCR sequencing. To sequence the TCRbeta CDR3 region, genomic DNA was isolated from the sorted cells. The immunoSEQ Assay was used to sequence the TCRbeta CDR3 regions. Entries here come from immuneACCESS through TCRdb and include only in-frame sequences with V and J called. Some clones fail to appear in such tables; in the studies checked, an unresolved V gene covers under half of the shortfall, and the cause of the remainder is unknown. For this sample the table gives 50,000 or so clones, of which about 90% were detected only once. The ten largest account for roughly 13% of the sample.

The data were taken from a study of OX40 agonist ivuxolimab in advanced cancers. About the full investigation: Ivuxolimab was an agonistic, fully human IgG2 monoclonal antibody directed against OX40 (CD134), a costimulatory receptor. Intravenous ivuxolimab was administered to patients every 2 weeks at six dose levels: 0.01, 0.1, 0.3, 1.5, 3 and 10 mg/kg. Of the approximately 50 dose-escalation patients, hepatocellular carcinoma was present in roughly 19, melanoma in approximately 15, renal cell carcinoma in 9 and head and neck cancer in 9. In the dose-escalation cohort, around four fifths of patients were male, and the mean age was around 60 years, with a range of about 23 to 85. Prior anti-PD-1, anti-PD-L1 or anti-CTLA-4 therapy was permitted, and checkpoint inhibitors had been received by roughly 40% of dose-escalation patients. Partial responses were achieved by three dose-escalation patients, of whom one had hepatocellular carcinoma and two had cutaneous melanoma. Peripheral TCRbeta sequencing aimed to test whether ivuxolimab altered TCR sequence diversity and caused clonal T-cell expansion. The monotherapy dose-escalation portion (N of about 50 patients) of the phase I ivuxolimab trial is reported in the paper. General findings and caveats noted by the study authors: Which antigens the clonally expanded peripheral T cells were specific for was not determined. Low levels of normalized T-cell clonal expansion were also seen in some patients who did not respond. At doses of 0.1 to 3.0 mg/kg, clonal expansion of both CD4+ and CD8+ blood T cells was observed from baseline to week 6. In the 0.1-3.0 mg/kg groups, partial responders had among the lowest normalized peripheral clonal expansion, particularly in CD8+ T cells. After ivuxolimab, CD8+ T cells had more expanded clones than CD4+ T cells on average.

This sequence originates from an adult with an advanced solid tumor such as melanoma, head and neck, liver or kidney cancer. Here the sequenced sample was CD4+ or CD8+ T cells sorted from blood, taken in a trial of the OX40 agonist ivuxolimab.

The CDR3 protein is CASSLATGNYEQYF. The DNA is as follows: TGTGCCAGCAGCTTAGCGACAGGGAACTACGAGCAGTACTTC. The rearrangement combines TRBV11-2 with TRBJ2-5; TRBD1 agrees with 7 junctional bases. Judging by the DNA end, TRBJ2-7 fits better; the J call may be wrong. CDR1 SGHAT and CDR2 FQNNGV were looked up in the germline V gene. Measured from the cysteine to the phenylalanine, the CDR3 is 14 residues long. This entry keeps only the CDR3 DNA: 42 bases, framed from base 1.